This TCR beta chain emerged from a study of regulatory T cells in long-lasting Graves disease. This clonotype has a count of ten or more. To make TCR beta libraries, researchers used iRepertoire HTBI primers and Arm-PCR of CDR3 regions. TCRdb passed the multiplex PCR reads through MiXCR, listing each CDR3 protein once. Found here are around 320,000 distinct CDR3 sequences, approximately 16% of them singletons; the top ten hold around 27%. V lost 2 bases, J lost 11 bases, and 15 bases lay in between. Germline V gene lookup returns CDR1 MNHEY and CDR2 SMNVEV (reference sequence). This CDR3 region has 13 residues. The time point is: newly diagnosed GD, antithyroid drugs for less than 3 months. Isolated PBMC RNA provided the starting material for the TCR library. Graves' disease diagnosis was established per American Thyroid Association guidelines. The same data also went into a second study, on T cells in Graves' hyperthyroidism and ophthalmopathy.

The rearrangement joins TRBV27 to TRBJ1-1; no clear D. The source of this sequence is a man between 40 and 49 years old with Graves disease. The specimen was peripheral blood mononuclear cells (PBMCs), collected at new diagnosis, from a patient treated with antithyroid drugs. DNA of the CDR3: TGTGCCAGCAGTTTAGCCAGGTCGCATCTTGCTTTCTTT. Encoded protein: CASSLARSHLAFF.